This is a list of T cell receptor beta chains from one sample in a study of cytomegalovirus exposure and HLA in healthy donors. The method was immunoSEQ multiplex PCR; TCRdb's version includes in-frame clones alone and lacks a portion of them. The repertoire holds 55,000 to 70,000 clones, with 70% to 90% as singletons. Sequenced: PBMCs. These receptor sequences come from a male donor in good health and CMV-seronegative. The CDR3 runs from the conserved cysteine through the conserved F or W. Fields, in order: CDR3 length, D gene, clone size, V gene, J gene, CDR3 protein, CDR3 DNA. The D gene is left open where the match is weak. Some rows mark clone size as missing; the rest say once, few, many or name a class of expanded clone.

14	-	-	TRBV7-6	TRBJ1-6	CASSLVGGNSPLHF	TGTGCCAGCAGCTTAGTGGGAGGTAATTCACCCCTCCACTTT
13	-	few	TRBV6-5	TRBJ2-7	CASRLTASYEQYF	TGTGCCAGCAGGTTGACAGCGTCCTACGAGCAGTACTTC
13	TRBD1	-	TRBV5-4	TRBJ1-6	CASSPQGDSPLHF	TGTGCCAGCAGCCCTCAGGGGGATTCACCCCTCCACTTT
15	-	-	TRBV18	TRBJ1-1	CASSPLQDGRTEAFF	TGTGCCAGCTCACCATTACAGGACGGGAGGACTGAAGCTTTCTTT
15	TRBD1	-	TRBV6-5	TRBJ1-1	CASSPNRQGNTEAFF	TGTGCCAGCAGCCCAAACCGACAGGGAAACACTGAAGCTTTCTTT
11	-	-	TRBV5-6	TRBJ2-1	CASSFEQEQFF	TGTGCCAGCAGCTTCGAACAGGAGCAGTTCTTC
16	TRBD1	-	TRBV7-8	TRBJ2-3	CASSPPGQGFSDTQYF	TGTGCCAGCAGCCCCCCGGGACAGGGGTTTTCAGATACGCAGTATTTT
15	TRBD1	-	TRBV5-5	TRBJ1-4	CASSWGTGAGEKLFF	TGTGCCAGCAGCTGGGGTACAGGGGCGGGGGAAAAACTGTTTTTT
16	TRBD1	-	TRBV5-1	TRBJ2-2	CASSKAGTGGSGELFF	TGCGCCAGCAGCAAAGCCGGGACAGGGGGCTCCGGGGAGCTGTTTTTT
13	TRBD1	-	TRBV5-4	TRBJ2-2	CASSRDRDGELFF	TGTGCCAGCAGCCGGGACAGGGACGGGGAGCTGTTTTTT
16	TRBD1	-	TRBV29-1	TRBJ2-1	CSVEGGQVSSYNEQFF	TGCAGCGTTGAAGGGGGACAGGTGAGCTCCTACAATGAGCAGTTCTTC
15	-	-	TRBV18	TRBJ1-2	CASSPERVTNYGYTF	TGTGCCAGCTCACCAGAGAGAGTCACTAACTATGGCTACACCTTC
14	TRBD1	few	TRBV4-2	TRBJ2-7	CASSQATGLDEQYF	TGTGCCAGCAGCCAAGCGACAGGGCTGGACGAGCAGTACTTC
16	TRBD1	-	TRBV18	TRBJ1-1	CASSPGTGGVGTEAFF	TGTGCCAGCTCACCTGGGACAGGGGGCGTTGGAACTGAAGCTTTCTTT
14	TRBD2	-	TRBV11-2	TRBJ2-5	CASSLQGGPETQYF	TGTGCCAGCAGCTTACAGGGAGGGCCTGAGACCCAGTACTTC
15	TRBD2	once	TRBV4-2	TRBJ2-3	CASSQEAGGPDTQYF	TGTGCCAGCAGCCAAGAGGCGGGGGGCCCGGATACGCAGTATTTT
21	TRBD2	-	TRBV7-3	TRBJ2-1	CASSLTSLTSGGAGGWNEQFF	TGTGCCAGCAGCTTAACGAGTCTTACTAGCGGGGGGGCCGGAGGTTGGAATGAGCAGTTCTTC
16	TRBD1	-	TRBV6-5	TRBJ1-6	CASSYLGTAGNSPLHF	TGTGCCAGCAGTTACCTTGGGACAGCCGGTAATTCACCCCTCCACTTT
15	TRBD1	-	TRBV7-9	TRBJ1-4	CASSQNRGWNEKLFF	TGTGCCAGCAGCCAAAACAGGGGCTGGAATGAAAAACTGTTTTTT
14	TRBD2	-	TRBV5-4	TRBJ2-3	CASSFSGGTDTQYF	TGTGCCAGCAGCTTTAGCGGGGGCACAGATACGCAGTATTTT
16	TRBD1	-	TRBV7-2	TRBJ2-2	CASSQDRGRATGELFF	TGTGCCAGCAGCCAGGACAGGGGGCGTGCCACCGGGGAGCTGTTTTTT
17	TRBD1	-	TRBV19	TRBJ1-6	CASSGRTGTFYNSPLHF	TGTGCCAGTAGTGGTCGGACAGGCACTTTCTATAATTCACCCCTCCACTTT
19	-	few	TRBV21-1	TRBJ1-1	CASTQVGRGQGALNTEAFF	TGTGCCAGCACCCAAGTGGGGAGGGGACAGGGGGCTTTGAACACTGAAGCTTTCTTT
13	-	-	TRBV2	TRBJ1-2	CASRDSPSYGYTF	TGTGCCAGCAGGGACAGCCCCTCCTATGGCTACACCTTC
16	TRBD1	-	TRBV9	TRBJ1-3	CASSVTGGLSGNTIYF	TGTGCCAGCAGCGTGACAGGGGGCCTCTCTGGAAACACCATATATTTT